A single TCR beta chain is shown here with its context. Its antigen is still unknown. Researchers defined stable Graves' hyperthyroidism as no ophthalmopathy progression within 18 months. Amplified regions were TCR beta CDR3 sequences from RNA transcripts. In the first-round RT-PCR of the TCR CDR3, the HTBI primer set was used. TCRdb re-analysed the multiplex PCR reads in MiXCR, keeping a single row per CDR3 protein. Found here are hundreds of thousands of distinct CDR3 sequences, about 45% of them singletons; the top ten hold about 7.9%. CDR1 is ENHRY and CDR2 is SYGVKD in the germline V gene. The CDR3 loop spans 13 amino acids. With 10 bases clipped from V and 6 bases from J, the junction kept 7 bases outside the gene matches. This sample is part of a study of T cells in Graves' hyperthyroidism and ophthalmopathy. General study points: Blood also showed most of the thyroid clonotypes that were expanded above 0.001.

The sequencing input was peripheral blood or thyroid tissue (not recorded which). V is TRBV10-3 and J is TRBJ1-4; 8 nucleotides match TRBD1. The sequence derives from a woman younger than 30 with Graves' hyperthyroidism. CDR3 DNA: TGTGCCACCGGACAGGACAGGGATGAAAAACTGTTTTTT. Its protein product is CATGQDRDEKLFF.